The TCR beta chain under discussion was sequenced for a study of blood T cell repertoires in COVID-19. The wider study: Italy, Spain and the United States were the sources of the convalescent and acute COVID-19 samples.

This clone was observed a handful of times. Original methodology: Amplification from reference gene primers served as the basis for estimated nucleated cell counts. Libraries were prepared by immunoSEQ multiplex PCR; TCRdb keeps only in-frame clonotypes and omits some of them. Clone size and V and J calls were adopted from that table, with D and trimming inferred from the DNA. The data hold 150,000 to 250,000 clones, with roughly 90% observed a single time. The CDR3 extends over 17 amino acids. V lost 2 bases to trimming and J lost 4 bases; unmatched junction nucleotides: 12. In germline, CDR1 is SGHTA, CDR2 FQGNSA. Researchers sorted participants into cohorts using their self-reported clinical history.

This chain connects TRBV7-2 to TRBJ2-7; 9 bases line up with TRBD1. Input material: PBMCs or T cells enriched from blood (not recorded which). This TCR came from a woman aged 25 to 39 who had recovered from COVID-19. CDR3 sequence reads: CASSLKTGTGLGYEQYF. CDR3 in DNA: TGTGCCAGCAGCTTAAAGACCGGGACAGGGCTAGGGTACGAGCAGTACTTC.